The T cell receptor (beta chain) under discussion was sequenced for a study of blood T cell repertoires in COVID-19. Germline assignment: CDR1 LGHDT and CDR2 YNNKEL (reference sequence). CDR3 length equals 14 residues. The V and J ends lost 1 base and 8 bases respectively, with 14 bases between them. Libraries were prepared by immunoSEQ multiplex PCR; TCRdb keeps only in-frame clonotypes and omits some of them. The sample holds 100,000 to 150,000 clones, approximately 82% seen once. Sequencing was done on a sample of peripheral blood. The origin of this receptor is a man in his sixties with acute or convalescent COVID-19. The genes are TRBV3-1 (or the pseudogene TRBV3-2) and TRBJ1-2; D is ambiguous. Here the CDR3 reads CASSQASFPGGYTF. In DNA, the CDR3 is TGTGCCAGCAGCCAAGCGTCATTTCCGGGAGGCTACACCTTC.